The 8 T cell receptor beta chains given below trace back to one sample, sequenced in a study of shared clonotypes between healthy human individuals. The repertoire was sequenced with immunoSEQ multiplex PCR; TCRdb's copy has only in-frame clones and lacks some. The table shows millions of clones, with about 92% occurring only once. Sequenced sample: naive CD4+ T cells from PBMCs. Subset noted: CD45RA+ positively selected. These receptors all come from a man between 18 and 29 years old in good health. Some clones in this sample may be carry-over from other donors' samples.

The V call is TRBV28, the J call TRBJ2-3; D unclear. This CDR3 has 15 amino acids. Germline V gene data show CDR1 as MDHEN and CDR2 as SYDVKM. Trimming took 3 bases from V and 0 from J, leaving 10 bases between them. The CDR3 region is CASSLSVYSTDTQYF. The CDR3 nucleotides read TGTGCCAGCAGTTTGTCAGTCTACAGCACAGATACGCAGTATTTT.

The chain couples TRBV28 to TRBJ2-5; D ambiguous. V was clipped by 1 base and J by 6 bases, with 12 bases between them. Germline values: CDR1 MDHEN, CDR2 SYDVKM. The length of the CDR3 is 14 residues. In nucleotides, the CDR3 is TGTGCCAGCAGTTTATTTAGGCTTCCGCAGACCCAGTACTTC. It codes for CASSLFRLPQTQYF.

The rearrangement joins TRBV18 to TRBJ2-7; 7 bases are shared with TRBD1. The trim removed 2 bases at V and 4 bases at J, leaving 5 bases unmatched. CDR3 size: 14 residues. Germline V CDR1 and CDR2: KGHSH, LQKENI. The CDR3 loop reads CASSPMGQPYEQYF. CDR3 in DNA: TGTGCCAGCTCACCAATGGGACAGCCGTACGAGCAGTACTTC. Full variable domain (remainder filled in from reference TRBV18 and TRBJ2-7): NAGVMQNPRHLVRRRGQEARLRCSPMKGHSHVYWYRQLPEEGLKFMVYLQKENIIDESGMPKERFSAEFPKEGPSILRIQQVVRGDSAAYFCASSPMGQPYEQYFGPGTRLTVT.

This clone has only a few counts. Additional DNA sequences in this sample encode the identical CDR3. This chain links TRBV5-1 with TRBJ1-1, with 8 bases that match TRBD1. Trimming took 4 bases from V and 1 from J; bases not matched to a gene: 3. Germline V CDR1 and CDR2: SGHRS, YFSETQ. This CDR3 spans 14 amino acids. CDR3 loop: CASSQTGGNTEAFF. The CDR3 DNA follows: TGCGCCAGCAGCCAAACAGGGGGGAACACTGAAGCTTTCTTT. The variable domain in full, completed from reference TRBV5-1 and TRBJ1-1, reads KAGVTQTPRYLIKTRGQQVTLSCSPISGHRSVSWYQQTPGQGLQFLFEYFSETQRNKGNFPGRFSGRQFSNSRSEMNVSTLELGDSALYLCASSQTGGNTEAFFGQGTRLTVV.

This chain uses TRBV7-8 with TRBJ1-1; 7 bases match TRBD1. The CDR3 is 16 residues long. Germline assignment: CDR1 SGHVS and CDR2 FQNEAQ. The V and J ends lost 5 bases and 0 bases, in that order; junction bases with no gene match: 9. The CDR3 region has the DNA TGTGCCAGCAGCCTGGGTGGCGGGACAGTGAACACTGAAGCTTTCTTT. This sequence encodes CASSLGGGTVNTEAFF. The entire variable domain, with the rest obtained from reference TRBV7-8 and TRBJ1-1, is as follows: GAGVSQSPRYKVAKRGQDVALRCDPISGHVSLFWYQQALGQGPEFLTYFQNEAQLDKSGLPSDRFFAERPEGSVSTLKIQRTQQEDSAVYLCASSLGGGTVNTEAFFGQGTRLTVV.

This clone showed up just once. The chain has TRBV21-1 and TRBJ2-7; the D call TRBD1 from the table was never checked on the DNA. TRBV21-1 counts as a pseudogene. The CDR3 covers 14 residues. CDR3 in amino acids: CASSKWYRGPEQYF. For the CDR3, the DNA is TGTGCCAGCAGCAAGTGGTACAGGGGGCCCGAGCAGTACTTC.

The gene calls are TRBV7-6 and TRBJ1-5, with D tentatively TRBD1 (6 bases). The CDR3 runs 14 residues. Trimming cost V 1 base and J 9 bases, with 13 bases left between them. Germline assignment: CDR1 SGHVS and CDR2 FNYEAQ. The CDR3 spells CASSLEGEGGPQHF. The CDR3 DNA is TGTGCCAGCAGCTTAGAGGGGGAAGGTGGGCCCCAGCATTTT.

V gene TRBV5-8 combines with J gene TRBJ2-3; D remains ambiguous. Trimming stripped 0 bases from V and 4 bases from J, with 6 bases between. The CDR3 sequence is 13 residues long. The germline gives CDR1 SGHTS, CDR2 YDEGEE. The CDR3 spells CASSLDGSDTQYF. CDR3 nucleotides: TGTGCCAGCAGCTTGGACGGATCAGATACGCAGTATTTT.